This TCR beta chain was sequenced in a study of shared clonotypes between healthy human individuals (dated by TCRdb to the early 2020s). For the study in its entirety: The cohort comprised two women and a few men aged 18 to 49 years. Per donor, three plates each were used for CD4 naive and CD4 memory, two for CD8 naive, and one for CD8 memory. To estimate repertoire size and how much clonotypes are shared between individuals, the study performed deep sequencing of blood TCR repertoires from five healthy adults. To increase sequencing depth and limit assay-specific biases, different laboratories used diverse techniques to prepare libraries and sequence TCR repertoires. Each donor's leukapheresis produced roughly between about 0.8 and 10 billion PBMCs.

Using the deep immunoSEQ assay, multiplex PCR amplified TCR CDR3 regions from genomic DNA. For each cell subset, the extracted genomic DNA was distributed evenly across all wells of several immunoSEQ 96-well plates, and each plate served as one replicate. For sorted subsets, each replicate PCR was loaded with approximately 0.2 ug genomic DNA, equivalent to roughly 30,000 T cell genomes. Purified libraries were measured with a Qubit 3.0 fluorometer, size-checked on a Bioanalyzer 2100, and measured again with the KAPA Library Quantification kit. A separate single-read 150-cycle Illumina NextSeq 550 flow cell was used to sequence each immunoSEQ 96-well plate. Per the authors' processing: Because the immunoSEQ output included only junctional sequences and no quality scores, the filtering could not be the same as the filtering used for full-length reads. Sequences were annotated with PyIR, a Python wrapper for IgBLAST v1.9, and V/J genes and CDR3 were assigned using IMGT germline references. Any read was removed if the V/J assignment was weak (E-value above 1e-6), the CDR3 was missing, or the read contained stop codons, out-of-frame junctions, or ambiguous translated residues. V3J clonotypes were defined as sequences sharing the same inferred V gene, J gene, and CDR3 amino acid sequence. To compute the percentage overlap between repertoires, the number of shared unique clonotypes was divided by the size of the smaller repertoire. Repertoire richness was assessed with RTK rarefaction, the Chao1 estimator, and Recon v2.1 estimates of unobserved clonotypes. For all TCRbeta clonotypes obtained by the gDNA method from four donors, generation probabilities were computed with OLGA. The immuneACCESS repertoire file appears here via TCRdb, limited to in-frame rearrangements. These files lack a portion of the clones; in checked studies, under half of the deficit traces to unresolved V genes, and the cause of the others is not known. V, J and clone size were drawn from that table, and D and trimming were deduced from the DNA. This sample is represented by about 1.1 million clones; around 82% of them were singletons. The top ten hold approximately 0.56% of the sample.

Donors were healthy HIV-negative adults with no recently reported acute infections or vaccinations. Every donor was a Caucasian adult living in Nashville, Tennessee, USA. CD4+ T cells were enriched by magnetic negative selection, after which naive cells were positively selected on CD45RA and the negative fraction was taken as the memory subset. Blood was collected by leukapheresis, and PBMCs were isolated by Ficoll-Histopaque density gradient centrifugation and then cryopreserved in liquid nitrogen vapor phase. Purity and quantity of every magnetically sorted T cell population were checked by analytical flow cytometry. Genomic DNA was isolated from every sorted fraction and measured by UV absorbance on a Nanodrop 2000c. As for this clone: Its antigen is currently not known. No much larger clonotype is one base removed from it; base qualities were not supplied. Other DNA sequences from this sample encode an identical CDR3 as well.

What the work shows at the level of the full study, not this receptor alone: Only blood was sampled, and tissue TCR repertoires likely differ from those in blood. Incomplete sequencing was indicated by rarefaction of sorted-subset datasets, despite the large sequencing depth. Across a few donors, approximately 5% of naive CD4, around 3.3% of naive CD8, roughly 2.3% of memory CD4, and approximately 0.4% of memory CD8 clonotypes were shared. Compared with non-shared clonotypes, the clonotypes found in all four sorted-subset donors had higher generation probabilities. Because the study included a small number of donors, the genetic and exposure-history diversity represented was limited. Naive subsets generally had larger estimated clonotype richness than memory subsets did. Pairwise subsampling indicated that sequencing depth was expected to affect the degree of clonotype sharing among donors.

CDR1 and CDR2, per the germline V gene (reference sequence), are SEHNR and FQNEAQ. Spanning cysteine to phenylalanine, the CDR3 consists of 14 amino acids. The sequence is cut down to CDR3 DNA, 42 bases in frame from base 1. Trimming removed 5 bases from V and 2 bases from J, leaving 9 bases between the germline ends. This TCR derives from a man between 18 and 35 years old in good health. Some clones in this sample may be carry-over from other donors' samples. The chain uses TRBV7-9 and TRBJ2-2; no D gene is confidently identified. The source material was memory CD4+ T cells from PBMCs. Taken with the paper, the label for cell subset or site translates to: CD45RA-negative fraction. The CDR3 region: CASSPRTNTGELFF. The nucleotides read TGTGCCAGCAGCCCGAGGACCAACACCGGGGAGCTGTTTTTT. Full variable domain (CDR3 extended with the reference TRBV7-9 and TRBJ2-2 proteins): DTGVSQNPRHKITKRGQNVTFRCDPISEHNRLYWYRQTLGQGPEFLTYFQNEAQLEKSRLLSDRFSAERPKGSFSTLEIQRTEQGDSAMYLCASSPRTNTGELFFGEGSRLTVL.